One and the same sample provided the 5 T cell receptor beta chains below, sequenced in a study of blood T cell repertoires in COVID-19. Assay used: immunoSEQ multiplex PCR; TCRdb lists only in-frame clones, some missing. The top ten clones hold under 2% of a sample with roughly 300,000 clones, more than 75% of them seen once. Source material: peripheral blood. These receptors were obtained from a woman between 45 and 65 years old with acute or convalescent COVID-19.

The chain is built from TRBV11-2 and TRBJ2-7; D perhaps matches TRBD2 (5 bases). The CDR3 length is 13 residues. Trimming left V 7 bases short and J 3 bases short, with 13 bases between. Germline values: CDR1 SGHAT, CDR2 FQNNGV. The DNA of the CDR3 is TGTGCCAGCACGATCGGGGTCTTCTACGAGCAGTACTTC. This gives the protein CASTIGVFYEQYF.

The J gene is TRBJ2-1, the V gene TRBV6-2 or TRBV6-3; TRBD2 matches 9 bases. With V trimmed by 1 base and J by 9 bases, 10 bases remained unmatched. The CDR3 runs to 16 residues. In germline, CDR1 is MNHEY, CDR2 SVGEGT. The CDR3 here is CASSYYVAGVGSEQFF. The CDR3, as DNA: TGTGCCAGCAGTTACTATGTAGCGGGAGTTGGTAGTGAGCAGTTCTTC.

Points on this clone: The junction differs from germline at one of its ends, possibly a read error. V gene TRBV28 combines with J gene TRBJ1-4; D gene ambiguous. The CDR3 contains 13 residues. Germline V gives CDR1 MDHEN, CDR2 SYDVKM. CDR3 residues: CASSLWGDEKLFF. The CDR3 region has the DNA TGTGCCAGCAGTCTATGGGGAGACGAAAAACTGTTTTTT.

The chain links TRBV24-1 to TRBJ2-1; 8 bases match TRBD2. Germline trimming cut 5 bases from V and 7 bases from J; bases unmatched to any gene: 9. Germline CDR1 and CDR2: KGHDR and SFDVKD. The CDR3 runs 15 residues. DNA of the CDR3: TGTGCCACCAGTGTCGGTAGCGGGAACGGGAATGAGCAGTTCTTC. This encodes CATSVGSGNGNEQFF.

The genes are TRBV7-3 and TRBJ2-2; 7 positions match TRBD1. The trim removed 2 bases at V and 3 bases at J, leaving 0 bases unmatched. This CDR3 contains 14 residues. Germline-derived CDR1 and CDR2 are SGHTA and FQGTGA. The CDR3 spells CASSLDRDTGELFF. The CDR3, as DNA: TGTGCCAGCAGCTTAGACAGGGACACCGGGGAGCTGTTTTTT.